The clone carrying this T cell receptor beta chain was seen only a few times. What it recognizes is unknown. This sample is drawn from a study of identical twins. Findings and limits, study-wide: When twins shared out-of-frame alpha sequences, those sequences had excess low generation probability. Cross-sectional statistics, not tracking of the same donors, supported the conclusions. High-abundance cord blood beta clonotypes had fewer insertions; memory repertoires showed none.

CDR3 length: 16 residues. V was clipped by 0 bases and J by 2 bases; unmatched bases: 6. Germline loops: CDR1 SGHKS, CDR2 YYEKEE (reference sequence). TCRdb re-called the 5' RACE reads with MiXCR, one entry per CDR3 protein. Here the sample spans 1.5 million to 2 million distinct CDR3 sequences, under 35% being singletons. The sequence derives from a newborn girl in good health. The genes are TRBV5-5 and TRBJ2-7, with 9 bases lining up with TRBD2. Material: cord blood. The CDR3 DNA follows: TGTGCCAGCAGCTTGGGTCTGGCTAGCGGGGCCTACGAGCAGTACTTC. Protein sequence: CASSLGLASGAYEQYF.